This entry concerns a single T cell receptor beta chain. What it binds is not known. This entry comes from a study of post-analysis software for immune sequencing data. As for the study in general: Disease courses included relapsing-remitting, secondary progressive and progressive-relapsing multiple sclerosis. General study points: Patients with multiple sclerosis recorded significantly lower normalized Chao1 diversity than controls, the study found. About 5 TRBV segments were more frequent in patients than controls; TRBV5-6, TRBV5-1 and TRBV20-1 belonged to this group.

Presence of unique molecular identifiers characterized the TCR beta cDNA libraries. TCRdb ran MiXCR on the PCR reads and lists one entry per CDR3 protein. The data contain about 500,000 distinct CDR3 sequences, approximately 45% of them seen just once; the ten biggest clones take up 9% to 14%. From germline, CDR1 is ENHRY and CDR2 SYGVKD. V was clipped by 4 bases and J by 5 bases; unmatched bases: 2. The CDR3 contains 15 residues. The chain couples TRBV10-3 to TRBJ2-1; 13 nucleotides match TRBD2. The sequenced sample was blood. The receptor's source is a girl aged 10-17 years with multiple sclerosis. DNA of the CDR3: TGTGCCATCAGTGGGGGACTAGCGGGGAACAATGAGCAGTTCTTC. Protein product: CAISGGLAGNNEQFF.